This T cell receptor (beta chain) was identified in a study of blood T cell repertoires in COVID-19. On the study more broadly: Acute and convalescent COVID-19 samples came from the United States, Italy and Spain. From T cells, B-cell-depleted T cells, or PBMCs came the material, which was cDNA or gDNA.

How the authors handled the data: From reference gene primer amplification, estimates of nucleated cell counts were derived. Produced via immunoSEQ multiplex PCR; TCRdb's table is partial and in-frame only. That table is the source of V, J and clone size, and D and trimming were worked out from the DNA. The repertoire holds roughly 100,000 clones, with 70% to 85% as singletons. Germline V gene lookup returns CDR1 SGHRS and CDR2 YFSETQ. The CDR3 runs 14 residues. Trimming removed 4 bases from V and 4 bases from J, with 14 bases in between. The receptor's source is a woman aged 60-70 years with acute or convalescent COVID-19. The J gene is TRBJ2-5, the V gene TRBV5-1; possible D gene TRBD1, 5 bases. The sample consisted of peripheral blood. The CDR3 region is CASSPRELRETQYF. The CDR3 nucleotides are TGCGCCAGCAGCCCCAGGGAACTCCGAGAGACCCAGTACTTC.